The 30 T cell receptor beta chains below were found in one sample sequenced in a study of cytomegalovirus exposure and HLA in healthy donors. The PCR ran on 60 Vbeta and 13 Jbeta primers. The protocol was immunoSEQ multiplex PCR, while the TCRdb copy is restricted to in-frame clones and leaves out a portion. This sample carries about 82,000 clones, 70% to 85% of them seen once, and the ten largest clones take approximately 20%. Sequencing used PBMCs. The receptor set was obtained from a man aged 70-80 years in good health and CMV-seropositive.

J is TRBJ2-3 and V is TRBV7-3, with a tentative D call TRBD1 (6 bases). This CDR3 comprises 13 residues. V was shortened by 5 bases and J by 1 base, with 7 bases between the two germline ends. CDR1 and CDR2 from the germline V gene are SGHTA and FQGTGA. The CDR3 loop is CASSPGGTDTQYF. The CDR3 region has the DNA TGTGCCAGCAGCCCAGGGGGCACAGATACGCAGTATTTT.

CDR3 coding DNA: TGTGCCAGCAGTGAAGCGCCTGACAGGTGGGAGCTGTTTTTT. Protein sequence: CASSEAPDRWELFF. The V and J genes are TRBV2 and TRBJ2-2; a weak D match, TRBD1 (6 bases). CDR3 length equals 14 residues. Trimming shortened V by 0 bases and J by 9 bases, and 11 bases separated the two germline ends. Per the germline V gene, CDR1 is SNHLY and CDR2 is FYNNEI.

In this sample, this clone turned up once. This chain joins TRBV6-5 and TRBJ2-1; TRBD1 matches 9 bases. The CDR3 totals 15 residues. CDR1 is MNHEY, CDR2 SVGAGI, per germline. Trimming removed 4 bases from V and 7 bases from J; junction bases left unmatched: 8. This CDR3 reads CASSSSGQGWNEQFF. The CDR3 DNA is TGTGCCAGCAGTTCCAGCGGACAGGGGTGGAATGAGCAGTTCTTC.

V usage is TRBV11-2 and J usage is TRBJ2-4; 7 nucleotides align to TRBD2. Trimming took 11 bases from V and 6 from J; bases not matched to a gene: 10. Germline lookup yields CDR1 SGHAT and CDR2 FQNNGV. The CDR3 consists of 13 residues. In DNA, the CDR3 is TGTGCCGGGGGGGGTGGGCCCACAAACATTCAGTACTTC. The encoded protein is CAGGGGPTNIQYF.

J is TRBJ2-7 and V is TRBV28, with D possibly being TRBD1 (5 bases). CDR1 is MDHEN, CDR2 SYDVKM, per germline. The V end lost 6 bases, the J end lost 0 bases, and 15 bases lay between the germline ends. The CDR3 consists of 15 residues. Here the CDR3 reads CASSQIGAFSYEQYF. CDR3 coding DNA: TGTGCCAGCAGCCAAATAGGGGCTTTCTCCTACGAGCAGTACTTC.

The rearrangement uses TRBV6-5 and TRBJ2-7; 7 positions agree with TRBD1. Germline CDR1 and CDR2: MNHEY and SVGAGI. The CDR3 runs 14 residues. The V segment lost 5 bases and the J segment 3 bases; nucleotides outside the gene matches: 7. The CDR3 coding sequence is TGTGCCAGCAGTCACCAGGGGGTGGTCTACGAGCAGTACTTC. It is translated as CASSHQGVVYEQYF.

The chain carries TRBV4-1 and TRBJ2-5; D ambiguous. The V end was cut by 0 bases, the J end by 5 bases, with 16 bases between. The CDR3 runs to 16 residues. Germline V gives CDR1 MGHRA, CDR2 YSYEKL. In DNA form, the CDR3 reads TGCGCCAGCAGCCAAGATGAAGGAGATCCCATTGAGACCCAGTACTTC. As protein: CASSQDEGDPIETQYF.

Turning to this clone: An end of the junction differs from the germline gene, which may be a read error. The chain couples TRBV9 to TRBJ2-5, with 7 bases fitting TRBD2. Looked up from germline, CDR1 is SGDLS and CDR2 is YYNGEE. The CDR3 has 14 amino acids. CDR3 loop: CASSPRLAAKTQYF. The CDR3 DNA follows: TGTGCTAGCAGCCCTCGGCTAGCGGCTAAGACCCAGTACTTC.

This clone came up a few times. The genes are TRBV2 and TRBJ1-5, with D tentatively TRBD1 (6 bases). Germline loops: CDR1 SNHLY, CDR2 FYNNEI. The CDR3 extends over 14 amino acids. The V end was cut by 6 bases, the J end by 5 bases, with 14 bases between. The CDR3: CASRPGQIYQPQHF. The CDR3 DNA is TGTGCCAGCAGGCCGGGACAAATATATCAGCCCCAGCATTTT. The whole variable domain, remainder taken from reference TRBV2 and TRBJ1-5, is EPEVTQTPSHQVTQMGQEVILRCVPISNHLYFYWYRQILGQKVEFLVSFYNNEISEKSEIFDDQFSVERPDGSNFTLKIRSTKLEDSAMYFCASRPGQIYQPQHFGDGTRLSIL.

The CDR3 sequence is CASKETGNSYEQYF. For the CDR3, the DNA is TGCGCCAGCAAGGAGACAGGGAACTCCTACGAGCAGTACTTC. The chain uses TRBV5-1 and TRBJ2-5, with TRBD1 matching over 7 bases. The assigned J gene may be wrong: the sequence end matches TRBJ2-7 better. The CDR3 contains 14 residues. From germline, CDR1 is SGHRS and CDR2 YFSETQ.

J is TRBJ1-3 and V is TRBV7-2; tentatively, D is TRBD1 (6 bases). CDR3 length: 17 amino acids. Trimming took 5 bases from V and 1 from J, leaving 18 bases between them. CDR1 SGHTA and CDR2 FQGNSA come from the germline V gene. DNA of the CDR3: TGTGCCAGCAGCCGAGGGGGGGTCCTCGGTTCTGGAAACACCATATATTTT. This sequence encodes CASSRGGVLGSGNTIYF.

This sequence joins TRBV29-1 and TRBJ2-1; 9 nucleotides match TRBD1. The trim removed 6 bases at V and 7 bases at J, leaving 13 bases unmatched. CDR3 size: 15 residues. CDR1 SQVTM and CDR2 ANQGSEA come from the germline V gene. In nucleotides, the CDR3 is TGCAGCGTAGCCCCGGGACAGGGATTGGGAAATGAGCAGTTCTTC. It encodes CSVAPGQGLGNEQFF.

This clone is a singleton in its sample. The rearrangement uses TRBV11-2 and TRBJ1-5, with TRBD1 matching 8 bases. Germline values: CDR1 SGHAT, CDR2 FQNNGV. After removal of 5 bases from V and 4 bases from J, the junction contained 4 bases not matched to a gene. The CDR3 runs to 14 residues. The CDR3 DNA reads as TGTGCCAGCAGCCCGGACAGGGATAATCAGCCCCAGCATTTT. It yields the protein CASSPDRDNQPQHF. Supplemented by reference TRBV11-2 and TRBJ1-5, the full variable domain reads EAGVAQSPRYKIIEKRQSVAFWCNPISGHATLYWYQQILGQGPKLLIQFQNNGVVDDSQLPKDRFSAERLKGVDSTLKIQPAKLEDSAVYLCASSPDRDNQPQHFGDGTRLSIL.

The chain uses TRBV6-1 and TRBJ2-7; TRBD1 agrees at 9 bases. The CDR3 has 12 amino acids. Germline values: CDR1 MNHNS, CDR2 SASEGT. With V trimmed by 11 bases and J by 5 bases, 7 bases remained unmatched. The CDR3 protein is CAGGTGIHEQYF. CDR3 in DNA: TGTGCCGGCGGGACAGGGATACACGAGCAGTACTTC.

The chain joins TRBV9 to TRBJ2-3; 9 bases fit TRBD2. This CDR3 is built from 16 residues. Germline V lookup: CDR1 SGDLS, CDR2 YYNGEE. Trimming cost V 0 bases and J 0 bases; bases outside gene matches: 2. Written as DNA, the CDR3 is TGTGCCAGCAGCGTAGCGGCGGGGGGGAGCACAGATACGCAGTATTTT. Encoded protein: CASSVAAGGSTDTQYF.

The CDR3, as DNA: TGTGCCAGCAGGATGACTAGCTACGAGCAGTACTTC. Residues: CASRMTSYEQYF. V usage is TRBV2 and J usage is TRBJ2-7; D is perhaps TRBD2 (6 bases). Per the germline V gene, CDR1 is SNHLY and CDR2 is FYNNEI. This CDR3 is built from 12 residues. The V gene lost 6 bases and the J gene lost 3 bases, with 9 bases spanning the gap.

In this sample, this clone turned up a few times. The V and J genes are TRBV6-5 and TRBJ1-3, with 7 bases identical to TRBD1. The CDR3 loop spans 14 amino acids. Germline V gene sequence: CDR1 MNHEY, CDR2 SVGAGI. The V segment lost 6 bases and the J segment 2 bases; nucleotides outside the gene matches: 4. For the CDR3, the DNA is TGTGCCAGCAGATCACAGGGGACTGGAAACACCATATATTTT. Translating it yields CASRSQGTGNTIYF.

This rearrangement joins TRBV11-2 to TRBJ2-7, with TRBD1 matching over 8 bases. The germline gives CDR1 SGHAT, CDR2 FQNNGV. V shed 3 bases and J 4 bases; nucleotides not matched to a gene: 5. The CDR3 length is 14 residues. The CDR3 protein is CASSFLQGGYEQYF. CDR3 sequence (DNA): TGTGCCAGCAGCTTTCTACAGGGGGGATACGAGCAGTACTTC. Full variable domain (missing parts from reference TRBV11-2 and TRBJ2-7): EAGVAQSPRYKIIEKRQSVAFWCNPISGHATLYWYQQILGQGPKLLIQFQNNGVVDDSQLPKDRFSAERLKGVDSTLKIQPAKLEDSAVYLCASSFLQGGYEQYFGPGTRLTVT.

The J gene is TRBJ2-7, the V gene TRBV4-1; 10 bases agree with TRBD2. The V segment lost 2 bases and the J segment 2 bases; nucleotides outside the gene matches: 6. The CDR3 length is 16 residues. Germline loops: CDR1 MGHRA, CDR2 YSYEKL. CDR3 DNA: TGCGCCAGCAGCCAATTCCCTAGCGGGGGACCCTACGAGCAGTACTTC. It encodes CASSQFPSGGPYEQYF.

This clone appeared a few times. The rearrangement links TRBV11-2 to TRBJ2-6; no clear D gene. V lost 6 bases and J lost 4, with 10 bases in between. Per germline, CDR1 SGHAT and CDR2 FQNNGV. The CDR3 loop spans 14 amino acids. Written as DNA, the CDR3 is TGTGCCAGCAGTTTAATCAGGGGGGCCAACGTCCTGACTTTC. This gives the protein CASSLIRGANVLTF.

V gene TRBV6-6 combines with J gene TRBJ2-1; the match to TRBD1 covers 8 bases. Trimming took 0 bases from V and 7 from J; bases not matched to a gene: 5. Looked up from germline, CDR1 is MNHNY and CDR2 is SVGAGI (reference sequence). The CDR3 length is 15 residues. CDR3 sequence: CASSYSTQGANEQFF. CDR3 DNA sequence: TGTGCCAGCAGTTACTCGACCCAGGGGGCAAATGAGCAGTTCTTC.

The CDR3 DNA reads TGCGCCAGCAGCCATGTTAGGGGGGGGGCCGGGGAGCTGTTTTTT. Translation: CASSHVRGGAGELFF. V is TRBV4-1 and J is TRBJ2-2; D might be TRBD2 (7 bases). Germline CDR1 is MGHRA and CDR2 is YSYEKL. This CDR3 has 15 residues. V was trimmed by 3 bases and J by 6 bases, leaving 14 bases between them.

The genes are TRBV2 and TRBJ2-1; D is perhaps TRBD2 (5 bases). The V end lost 4 bases, the J end lost 9 bases, and 7 bases lay between the germline ends. This CDR3 has 11 residues. CDR1 and CDR2 (germline): SNHLY, FYNNEI. The CDR3 loop is CASSGGREQFF. For the CDR3, the DNA is TGTGCCAGCAGTGGAGGGCGTGAGCAGTTCTTC.

This chain links TRBV4-2 with TRBJ2-7; 10 bases agree with TRBD2. CDR3 length equals 15 residues. Germline CDR1 is LGHNA and CDR2 is YNFKEQ. Trimming cost V 1 base and J 4 bases; bases outside gene matches: 4. The CDR3 DNA reads TGTGCCAGCAGCCAAGCAGGAGCGGGGGGGTACGAGCAGTACTTC. It is translated as CASSQAGAGGYEQYF.

The chain employs TRBV10-1 and TRBJ2-1; D might be TRBD1 (6 bases). V was cut by 6 bases and J by 0 bases, with 12 bases left in between. The CDR3 covers 15 residues. From germline, CDR1 is WNHNN and CDR2 SYGVQD (reference sequence). CDR3 residues: CASRPDSNSYNEQFF. CDR3 sequence (DNA): TGCGCCAGCAGGCCGGACAGTAACTCCTACAATGAGCAGTTCTTC.

The V call is TRBV19, the J call TRBJ2-5, with 8 bases aligning to TRBD2. The CDR3 covers 16 residues. The V segment lost 5 bases and the J segment 4 bases; nucleotides outside the gene matches: 12. Germline CDR1 and CDR2: LNHDA and SQIVND (reference sequence). The CDR3 DNA reads TGTGCCAGTAGTTCTGGCCGGGGGGGACGGGCAGAGACCCAGTACTTC. Its protein product is CASSSGRGGRAETQYF.

This clone was detected only once. V usage is TRBV6-5 and J usage is TRBJ2-3; D perhaps matches TRBD1 (6 bases). Trimming removed 4 bases at V and 1 base at J, with 12 bases between. This CDR3 has 15 amino acids. From germline, CDR1 is MNHEY and CDR2 SVGAGI. The CDR3 coding sequence is TGTGCCAGCAGTTTGACAGGTCGAGGCACAGATACGCAGTATTTT. This translates into CASSLTGRGTDTQYF.

The J gene is TRBJ1-5, the V gene TRBV10-2; D is ambiguous. CDR3 length: 16 amino acids. Germline CDR1 is WSHSY and CDR2 is SAAADI. Trimming left V 0 bases short and J 0 bases short, with 9 bases between. The CDR3 loop is CASSESHSDSNQPQHF. CDR3 coding DNA: TGCGCCAGCAGTGAGTCTCACAGTGATAGCAATCAGCCCCAGCATTTT.

This chain links TRBV6-5 with TRBJ1-4; 9 bases map to TRBD1. J was trimmed by 2 bases and V by 0 bases; bases with no gene match: 1. Germline V gene sequence: CDR1 MNHEY, CDR2 SVGAGI. The CDR3 spans 16 residues. The CDR3 reads CASSYSGTGTNEKLFF. As DNA, the CDR3 is TGTGCCAGCAGTTACTCTGGGACAGGGACTAATGAAAAACTGTTTTTT.

This chain links TRBV2 with TRBJ2-3, with D unresolved. Per the germline V gene, CDR1 is SNHLY and CDR2 is FYNNEI. Deletions cut 6 bases from V and 2 bases from J, with 9 bases between. This CDR3 region has 13 residues. CDR3 in amino acids: CASSPPFTDTQYF. For the CDR3, the DNA is TGTGCCAGCAGCCCTCCTTTCACAGATACGCAGTATTTT.